The clone carrying this T cell receptor (beta chain) has only one observation. No antigen is known for it. Profiled with immunoSEQ multiplex PCR; TCRdb holds only in-frame clones, not every one. The sample gives just over 2,000,000 clones, 85% to 95% of which show up once; around 1.1% is in the top ten. Trimming stripped 1 base from V and 4 bases from J, with 8 bases between. This CDR3 has 13 amino acids. Germline V gene lookup returns CDR1 MGHRA and CDR2 YSYEKL. This sample is drawn from a study of shared clonotypes between healthy human individuals. Findings of the study overall: Non-shared clonotypes were found to have lower generation probabilities than the clonotypes that were shared by all four of the sorted-subset donors. Naive subsets tended to show greater estimated richness than memory subsets.

CD45RO-negative, CCR7-selected cells formed the naive CD8 fraction, which excluded terminally differentiated effector memory CD45RA+ cells. The chain joins TRBV4-1 to TRBJ2-7, with TRBD2 as a possible D gene (6 bases). The sample consisted of naive CD8+ T cells sorted from blood. This TCR was sampled from a man between 18 and 29 years old in good health. In DNA, the CDR3 is TGCGCCAGCAGCCAAGTCGGGACTTACGAGCAGTACTTC. This gives the protein CASSQVGTYEQYF.